This T cell receptor (beta chain) was identified during a study of T cell responses to AZD1222 COVID-19 vaccine. Study-wide findings and caveats: Close to half of spike-specific TCRs reportedly recognize unmutated variant regions. Researchers took repertoire samples only after the peak T cell response had come. Mostly white British, mostly female donors; authors suggested clonal diversity may be underestimated. Spike-specific TCRs gained breadth and depth after people received two AZD1222 doses.

The CDR3 is 14 residues long. Germline CDR1 is MDHEN and CDR2 is SYDVKM. Sequencing was performed with immunoSEQ multiplex PCR; in TCRdb, only in-frame clones are kept and a portion is missing. The table has some 72,000 clones, about 91% seen once. This clone was observed a single time. Its target is unknown. One end of the junction fails to match germline, which may point to a read error. The rearrangement links TRBV28 to TRBJ2-7; a weak D match, TRBD1 (5 bases). This sequence was found in an adult in good health. The material sequenced was peripheral blood, taken on day 0 of MenACWY control vaccination. In DNA form, the CDR3 reads TGTGCCAGCTCAAGCCCGACAGCCTCCCACGAGCAGTACTTC. Translating it yields CASSSPTASHEQYF.